Listed here are 20 T cell receptor beta chains from one sample, sequenced in a study of OX40 agonist ivuxolimab in advanced cancers. The repertoire was sequenced with immunoSEQ multiplex PCR; TCRdb's copy has only in-frame clones and lacks some. The repertoire holds some 95,000 clones, with around 85% as singletons. The sample was CD4+ or CD8+ T cells sorted from blood, taken in a trial of the OX40 agonist ivuxolimab. These receptors all come from an adult with an advanced solid tumor such as melanoma, head and neck, liver or kidney cancer.

This sequence joins TRBV5-6 and TRBJ1-2; no definite D call. Trimming shortened V by 4 bases and J by 3 bases, and 7 bases separated the two germline ends. CDR3 length equals 12 residues. Germline V gives CDR1 SGHDT, CDR2 YYEEEE. As DNA, the CDR3 is TGTGCCAGCAGCCTGTGGGACTATGGCTACACCTTC. Translating gives CASSLWDYGYTF.

This sequence joins TRBV5-5 and TRBJ2-7; D unresolved. The CDR3 is 11 residues long. The V gene lost 4 bases and the J gene lost 11 bases, with 13 bases spanning the gap. Germline V gene lookup returns CDR1 SGHKS and CDR2 YYEKEE (reference sequence). CDR3 protein: CASSLPAPEYF. The CDR3 DNA reads as TGTGCCAGCAGCCTCCCCGCCCCCGAGTACTTC.

The chain has TRBV19 and TRBJ1-4, with 11 nucleotides matching TRBD1. The CDR3 runs to 14 residues. Germline V gene lookup returns CDR1 LNHDA and CDR2 SQIVND (reference sequence). V was pared by 6 bases and J by 5 bases, with 2 bases of the junction left unmatched. The CDR3 nucleotides read TGTGCCAGTAGGGACAGGGGGCAAAATGAAAAACTGTTTTTT. This gives the protein CASRDRGQNEKLFF.

This clone was seen once. The chain links TRBV19 to TRBJ2-7; 12 bases agree with TRBD1. The CDR3 has 18 amino acids. The V and J ends lost 3 bases and 6 bases, in that order; junction bases with no gene match: 15. In germline, CDR1 is LNHDA, CDR2 SQIVND (reference sequence). The CDR3 sequence is CASSISTLNRGQGAEQYF. CDR3 nucleotide sequence: TGTGCCAGTAGTATTTCCACTTTAAATCGGGGACAGGGGGCCGAGCAGTACTTC.

The chain links TRBV7-2 to TRBJ1-1, with D perhaps matching TRBD1 (5 bases). Deletions cut 5 bases from V and 3 bases from J, with 19 bases between. CDR3 length equals 16 residues. Germline V gives CDR1 SGHTA, CDR2 FQGNSA. This chain's CDR3 is CASSPTDRAIYTEAFF. Here the CDR3 DNA reads TGTGCCAGCAGCCCTACCGACAGAGCGATTTACACTGAAGCTTTCTTT.

The chain is built from TRBV19 and TRBJ2-2, with TRBD2 matching 7 bases. J was trimmed by 4 bases and V by 8 bases; bases with no gene match: 4. The CDR3 has 13 residues. Germline assignment: CDR1 LNHDA and CDR2 SQIVND (reference sequence). The CDR3 spells CASGGETTGELFF. CDR3 DNA: TGTGCCAGTGGGGGGGAGACCACCGGGGAGCTGTTTTTT.

The chain links TRBV7-7 to TRBJ2-5; D is possibly TRBD2 (5 bases). Germline CDR1 and CDR2: SSHAT and FNYEAQ (reference sequence). With 5 bases removed from V and 5 bases from J, the gap between germline ends came to 6 bases. The length of the CDR3 is 11 residues. The CDR3: CASSRGETQYF. CDR3 DNA sequence: TGTGCCAGCAGCCGAGGGGAGACCCAGTACTTC.

The CDR3 protein is CASISGTHSNEQFF. The CDR3 nucleotides are TGCGCCAGCATCTCCGGGACACACTCCAATGAGCAGTTCTTC. The chain is built from TRBV5-1 and TRBJ2-1; weak D call: TRBD1 (6 bases). The V and J ends lost 6 bases and 6 bases respectively, with 16 bases between them. Germline V gene sequence: CDR1 SGHRS, CDR2 YFSETQ. This CDR3 contains 14 residues.

This clone was recorded a few times. V usage is TRBV11-2 and J usage is TRBJ2-3, with D unclear. The CDR3 has 13 amino acids. V was shortened by 1 base and J by 7 bases, with 9 bases between the two germline ends. The V gene's germline CDR1 is SGHAT and CDR2 FQNNGV. This CDR3 reads CASSLGLQNTQYF. CDR3 nucleotide sequence: TGTGCCAGCAGCTTAGGCCTTCAGAATACGCAGTATTTT.

The V call is TRBV7-9, the J call TRBJ2-7; D may match TRBD1 or TRBD2 (5 bases each). CDR1 and CDR2 (germline): SEHNR, FQNEAQ (reference sequence). Trimming removed 4 bases from V and 5 bases from J, with 18 bases in between. This CDR3 has 15 residues. DNA of the CDR3: TGTGCCAGCAGCTGGAACACTGGCCTGGGGGACGAGCAGTACTTC. Translated: CASSWNTGLGDEQYF.

V usage is TRBV7-3 and J usage is TRBJ1-1; no definite D call. Trimming removed 2 bases at V and 3 bases at J, with 10 bases between. Germline CDR1 is SGHTA and CDR2 is FQGTGA. The CDR3 consists of 14 residues. The CDR3: CASSLDGEYTEAFF. Written as DNA, the CDR3 is TGTGCCAGCAGCTTAGACGGGGAATACACTGAAGCTTTCTTT.

CDR3 DNA: TGCGCCAGCAGCCCAACTTACGGGCCTTCTAATGAAAAACTGTTTTTT. Amino acids: CASSPTYGPSNEKLFF. The chain has TRBV5-1 and TRBJ1-4; D unresolved. There are 16 residues in the CDR3. Trimming cost V 4 bases and J 3 bases, with 16 bases left between them. Germline CDR1 reads SGHRS; CDR2 reads YFSETQ.

The chain is built from TRBV19 and TRBJ1-1; maybe TRBD1 (5 bases). CDR1 LNHDA and CDR2 SQIVND come from the germline V gene (reference sequence). V dropped 4 bases and J dropped 5 bases, with 20 bases sitting between them. This CDR3 region has 16 residues. CDR3 sequence: CASSSPGAGRGTEAFF. CDR3 nucleotide sequence: TGTGCCAGTAGTAGCCCCGGAGCAGGGAGAGGGACTGAAGCTTTCTTT.

V and J are TRBV5-1 and TRBJ2-5, with TRBD1 identical over 9 bases. CDR1 and CDR2 (germline): SGHRS, YFSETQ. The CDR3 covers 15 residues. V was clipped by 1 base and J by 5 bases; unmatched bases: 6. CDR3 DNA sequence: TGCGCCAGCAGCTTGTTCGGACAGGGGTCTGAGACCCAGTACTTC. It translates to CASSLFGQGSETQYF.

This chain joins TRBV18 and TRBJ1-5; a weak D match, TRBD1 (5 bases). The V gene lost 6 bases and the J gene lost 0 bases, with 12 bases spanning the gap. CDR1 KGHSH and CDR2 LQKENI come from the germline V gene. The CDR3 has 15 residues. The CDR3 protein is CASSPRGYSNQPQHF. CDR3 nucleotide sequence: TGTGCCAGCTCCCCAAGGGGTTATAGCAATCAGCCCCAGCATTTT.

J is TRBJ1-1 and V is TRBV2; no clear D gene. V lost 7 bases and J 4 bases, leaving 13 bases between the germline ends. CDR1 and CDR2 from the germline V gene are SNHLY and FYNNEI. The CDR3 consists of 13 residues. CDR3 sequence: CASTLIKGTEAFF. The CDR3 nucleotides are TGTGCCAGCACCTTAATTAAGGGCACTGAAGCTTTCTTT.

The V call is TRBV16, the J call TRBJ2-1; the D call may be TRBD1 or TRBD2 (5 bases each). Germline CDR1 is KGHSY and CDR2 is FQNENV. V lost 2 bases and J 6 bases, leaving 23 bases between the germline ends. The CDR3 has 18 residues. The CDR3 sequence is CASSQGRVIGRDPNEQFF. CDR3 DNA sequence: TGTGCCAGCAGCCAAGGAAGGGTAATCGGCAGGGACCCCAATGAGCAGTTCTTC.

The chain recombines TRBV2 with TRBJ1-5; 7 nucleotides align to TRBD1. Trimming cost V 6 bases and J 6 bases; bases outside gene matches: 8. The CDR3 contains 14 residues. Germline CDR1 and CDR2: SNHLY and FYNNEI. CDR3 DNA: TGTGCCAGCAGAGGTACAGGGGAGGGTCAGCCCCAGCATTTT. As protein: CASRGTGEGQPQHF.

This clone has a single count. This rearrangement joins TRBV14 to TRBJ2-7; 8 positions match TRBD1. The CDR3 totals 15 residues. The germline CDR1 and CDR2 sequences are SGHDN and FVKESK. The ends lost 1 base at V and 2 bases at J; junction bases unmatched: 4. The CDR3, as DNA: TGTGCCAGCAGCCAAGCTTCGACAGGGGCCTACGAGCAGTACTTC. Protein: CASSQASTGAYEQYF.

The V gene is TRBV5-6, the J gene TRBJ2-3, with D perhaps TRBD2 (5 bases). Between the trimmed V and J ends, which lost 4 bases and 2 bases, there was a span of 14 bases. The CDR3 sequence is 15 residues long. Germline loops: CDR1 SGHDT, CDR2 YYEEEE. The CDR3 nucleotides are TGTGCCAGCAGCCCCGGACTGCCTTACACAGATACGCAGTATTTT. This encodes CASSPGLPYTDTQYF.